Below are 15 T cell receptor beta chains sequenced from a single sample in a study of memory CD4+ T cells and cytomegalovirus serostatus. Single viable CD3+CD4+CD8-CD45RO+ cells were sorted as the memory CD4+ T cells. Assay: immunoSEQ multiplex PCR; the TCRdb copy retains only in-frame clones and omits some. In the table there are 40,000 or so clones, around three quarters of which are singletons. The sequencing sample was made of memory CD4+ T cells from blood. These receptors were taken from an adult in good health and CMV-seronegative.

V and J are TRBV6-6 and TRBJ2-1; 8 nucleotides line up with TRBD2. This CDR3 has 15 amino acids. J gave up 9 bases and V 6 bases, and 13 bases lay outside the gene matches. Per the germline V gene, CDR1 is MNHNY and CDR2 is SVGAGI (reference sequence). The CDR3 nucleotides are TGTGCCAGCAGCAAGCGGGAGTCCTCGGTCACTGAGCAGTTCTTC. It yields the protein CASSKRESSVTEQFF.

The J gene is TRBJ2-3, the V gene TRBV7-2, with a possible D match to TRBD2 (6 bases). The CDR3 covers 15 residues. Trimming removed 2 bases from V and 1 base from J, with 10 bases in between. Germline-derived CDR1 and CDR2 are SGHTA and FQGNSA. CDR3 DNA sequence: TGTGCCAGCAGCTTAAGGGGACTTGGCACAGATACGCAGTATTTT. It encodes CASSLRGLGTDTQYF.

The chain is built from TRBV29-1 and TRBJ2-1, with no clear D. Germline loops: CDR1 SQVTM, CDR2 ANQGSEA. This CDR3 is built from 11 residues. Trimming shortened V by 7 bases and J by 9 bases, and 13 bases separated the two germline ends. This CDR3 reads CSGDGIGEQFF. CDR3 DNA: TGCAGCGGGGATGGGATTGGTGAGCAGTTCTTC.

CDR3 in DNA: TGTGCCAGTACCTCCGGACACCCCTGGGAGCAGTACTTC. Translated: CASTSGHPWEQYF. The V and J genes are TRBV19 and TRBJ2-7; perhaps TRBD1 as D (5 bases). CDR3 length: 13 residues. Trimming took 7 bases from V and 7 from J, leaving 17 bases between them. CDR1 is LNHDA, CDR2 SQIVND, per germline (reference sequence).

The chain has TRBV6-5 and TRBJ1-1, with D unresolved. The CDR3 extends over 12 amino acids. V was clipped by 6 bases and J by 11 bases, with 16 bases between them. CDR1 and CDR2 from the germline V gene are MNHEY and SVGAGI. The CDR3 coding sequence is TGTGCCAGCAGGGCCGTCGGCACGGAGGCTTTCTTT. It yields the protein CASRAVGTEAFF.

This clone was observed a few times. The V call is TRBV4-1, the J call TRBJ1-5; D call uncertain. V was clipped by 4 bases and J by 7 bases, with 17 bases between them. Germline V lookup: CDR1 MGHRA, CDR2 YSYEKL. This CDR3 has 15 amino acids. CDR3 loop: CASSLNRILGQPQHF. Written as DNA, the CDR3 is TGCGCCAGCAGCCTCAACAGAATTCTGGGCCAGCCCCAGCATTTT.

V and J are TRBV4-2 and TRBJ2-1, with TRBD2 matching over 8 bases. CDR1 and CDR2 from the germline V gene are LGHNA and YNFKEQ. V was clipped by 2 bases and J by 3 bases; unmatched bases: 6. The CDR3 runs to 16 residues. The CDR3 nucleotides are TGTGCCAGCAGCCAACCGGGGGGGGGAAGCTACAATGAGCAGTTCTTC. It specifies CASSQPGGGSYNEQFF.

This clone has just a few counts. The chain is built from TRBV5-4 and TRBJ2-3; 10 bases map to TRBD2. CDR3 length equals 15 residues. Germline V gives CDR1 SGHNT, CDR2 YYREEE (reference sequence). V lost 0 bases, J lost 4 bases, and 2 bases stayed unmatched. CDR3 amino acids: CASSLELAGSDTQYF. For the CDR3, the DNA is TGTGCCAGCAGCTTGGAACTAGCGGGATCAGATACGCAGTATTTT.

This clone was seen only a few times. The chain links TRBV2 to TRBJ2-7; the match to TRBD2 covers 9 bases. J gave up 2 bases and V 4 bases, and 6 bases lay outside the gene matches. Per germline, CDR1 SNHLY and CDR2 FYNNEI. There are 15 residues in the CDR3. CDR3 nucleotide sequence: TGTGCCAGCAGTGTAGCGGGAGCGTTCCCCTACGAGCAGTACTTC. It encodes CASSVAGAFPYEQYF.

The V call is TRBV20-1, the J call TRBJ1-2, with TRBD1 as a possible D gene (6 bases). The germline gives CDR1 DFQATT, CDR2 SNEGSKA (reference sequence). The CDR3 has 11 amino acids. With 4 bases removed from V and 7 bases from J, the gap between germline ends came to 10 bases. CDR3 nucleotides: TGCAGTGCTAAACGACAGGCTGGCTACACCTTC. Translating gives CSAKRQAGYTF.

CDR3 nucleotide sequence: TGTGCCAGCAGCGGGTCCGGGACAGGGGGGCCTGGGGCCAACGTCCTGACTTTC. As protein: CASSGSGTGGPGANVLTF. J is TRBJ2-6 and V is TRBV2, with 11 bases lining up with TRBD1. Germline V CDR1 and CDR2: SNHLY, FYNNEI. V lost 6 bases and J lost 2; bases outside the gene matches: 9. CDR3 length: 18 amino acids.

This rearrangement joins TRBV2 to TRBJ2-7, with D possibly called TRBD1 or TRBD2 (6 bases each). CDR3 length: 13 amino acids. Germline CDR1 and CDR2: SNHLY and FYNNEI. Trimming cost V 6 bases and J 4 bases, with 13 bases left between them. The CDR3 here is CASRILGGYEQYF. The CDR3 DNA reads TGTGCCAGCAGGATACTAGGGGGGTACGAGCAGTACTTC.

This clone was counted a few times. The CDR3 protein is CASSLRDIGNEQFF. DNA of the CDR3: TGTGCCAGCAGCCTCCGGGATATCGGCAATGAGCAGTTCTTC. The chain recombines TRBV4-2 with TRBJ2-1; D may be TRBD2 (5 bases). V dropped 4 bases and J dropped 6 bases, with 13 bases sitting between them. Germline CDR1 is LGHNA and CDR2 is YNFKEQ. CDR3 length equals 14 residues.

This chain joins TRBV29-1 and TRBJ1-1, with no clear D. V lost 6 bases to trimming and J lost 8 bases, with 19 bases between them. This CDR3 has 13 amino acids. Germline V gene lookup returns CDR1 SQVTM and CDR2 ANQGSEA. The CDR3 protein is CSVALGPGWEAFF. CDR3 bases: TGCAGCGTGGCCTTAGGGCCGGGCTGGGAAGCTTTCTTT.

The chain employs TRBV7-2 and TRBJ2-5; no clear D. Germline CDR1 is SGHTA and CDR2 is FQGNSA. The CDR3 consists of 13 residues. With 1 base removed from V and 9 bases from J, the gap between germline ends came to 12 bases. The DNA of the CDR3 is TGTGCCAGCAGCTTAGAGGGCCAGGCGCCCCAGTACTTC. It encodes CASSLEGQAPQYF.